This entry features one T cell receptor (beta chain) sequence. This sample is drawn from a study of T cells expressing NK-cell markers. The overall study: Sorted CD3+CD56+NKG2C+, CD3+CD56+NKG2C- and CD3+CD56-NKG2C+ T cells supplied TCR beta repertoires.

Reanalyzing the 5' RACE reads, TCRdb keeps one entry per CDR3 protein, without DNA. Its table records 450,000 to 600,000 distinct CDR3 sequences. The germline CDR1 and CDR2 sequences are MDHEN and SYDVKM. This CDR3 comprises 12 residues. This sequence originates from a man aged 18 to 35 in good health. The rearrangement joins TRBV28 to TRBJ2-7; TCRdb outputs TRBD2, but without DNA this stays unchecked. Source material: blood T cells: a sorted CD56 or NKG2C T cell subset, CD4+ or CD8+ T cells, or bulk PBMC T cells (not recorded which). CDR3 loop: CATTSLSYEQYF.